The 15 T cell receptor beta chains below come from one sample, sequenced in a study of CD4+ T cells in melanoma (dated 2022 in TCRdb). Libraries came from the immunoSEQ multiplex PCR assay. Drawn from immuneACCESS, this table holds only the in-frame rearrangements with V and J called that TCRdb kept. Clones are partly lost; checked studies trace under half to an unresolved V gene and leave the rest unexplained. This sample lists about 110,000 clones; 80% to 95% were detected once. The ten biggest clones cover 3.3% of the sample. The sample taken for sequencing was peripheral blood. These receptors all come from a human donor with melanoma.

The V call is TRBV28, the J call TRBJ1-1; D not certain. The V gene lost 4 bases and the J gene lost 10 bases, with 13 bases spanning the gap. Germline CDR1 is MDHEN and CDR2 is SYDVKM. CDR3 length equals 12 residues. CDR3 loop: CASSSREGRAFF. The CDR3, as DNA: TGTGCCAGCAGTTCTAGGGAGGGTCGAGCTTTCTTT.

The chain carries TRBV5-1 and TRBJ2-3, with TRBD1 matching over 9 bases. Germline-derived CDR1 and CDR2 are SGHRS and YFSETQ. J gave up 1 base and V 4 bases, and 4 bases lay outside the gene matches. This CDR3 has 15 amino acids. The chain's CDR3 is CASSPTGGGTDTQYF. DNA for the CDR3: TGCGCCAGCAGCCCCACAGGGGGCGGCACAGATACGCAGTATTTT.

CDR3 DNA sequence: TGCGCCAGCAGCCTGGGAAACAGGGGCACCGGGGAGCTGTTTTTT. As protein: CASSLGNRGTGELFF. The rearrangement uses TRBV5-1 and TRBJ2-2; TRBD1 matches at 7 bases. Germline lookup yields CDR1 SGHRS and CDR2 YFSETQ. CDR3 length equals 15 residues. V shed 4 bases, J shed 4 bases, and the junction held 7 bases outside the gene matches.

The rearrangement uses TRBV2 and TRBJ1-4, with 9 bases identical to TRBD1. Trimming took 9 bases from V and 8 from J; bases not matched to a gene: 7. The CDR3 covers 13 residues. CDR1 and CDR2 from the germline V gene are SNHLY and FYNNEI. The CDR3 DNA is TGTGCCAGTCTACAGGACAGGGGCGAAAAACTGTTTTTT. Amino acid sequence: CASLQDRGEKLFF.

The rearrangement joins TRBV7-6 to TRBJ1-6; no clear D gene. Germline V gives CDR1 SGHVS, CDR2 FNYEAQ. V lost 5 bases to trimming and J lost 0 bases, with 11 bases between them. CDR3 length equals 16 residues. The CDR3 coding sequence is TGTGCCAGCAGCAGCGATGGAAGCTCCTATAATTCACCCCTCCACTTT. Residues: CASSSDGSSYNSPLHF.

The chain couples TRBV5-1 to TRBJ2-5; tentatively, D is TRBD2 (6 bases). CDR1 and CDR2 (germline): SGHRS, YFSETQ. V was shortened by 0 bases and J by 1 base, with 13 bases between the two germline ends. This CDR3 comprises 16 residues. This chain's CDR3 is CASSLGLGGGQETQYF. The CDR3 DNA is TGCGCCAGCAGCTTGGGACTGGGGGGAGGCCAAGAGACCCAGTACTTC.

V is TRBV7-9 and J is TRBJ1-1, with D perhaps matching TRBD1 (6 bases). The CDR3 is 15 amino acids. CDR1 SEHNR and CDR2 FQNEAQ come from the germline V gene (reference sequence). V was cut by 4 bases and J by 1 base, with 13 bases left in between. The DNA of the CDR3 is TGTGCCAGCAGCTCACCGGGACACTCGAACACTGAAGCTTTCTTT. Translated, it gives CASSSPGHSNTEAFF. Combining the CDR3 with reference TRBV7-9 and TRBJ1-1 gives the whole variable domain DTGVSQNPRHKITKRGQNVTFRCDPISEHNRLYWYRQTLGQGPEFLTYFQNEAQLEKSRLLSDRFSAERPKGSFSTLEIQRTEQGDSAMYLCASSSPGHSNTEAFFGQGTRLTVV.

The V call is TRBV10-3, the J call TRBJ2-3; 9 bases map to TRBD1. V was pared by 3 bases and J by 10 bases, with 5 bases of the junction left unmatched. Looked up from germline, CDR1 is ENHRY and CDR2 is SYGVKD. This CDR3 region has 13 residues. CDR3 protein: CAISERDRGSQYF. CDR3 sequence (DNA): TGTGCCATCAGTGAAAGAGACAGGGGGTCGCAGTATTTT.

The V gene is TRBV7-9, the J gene TRBJ1-5; a weak D match, TRBD1 (5 bases). The V end lost 4 bases, the J end lost 3 bases, and 13 bases lay between the germline ends. This CDR3 has 15 residues. Germline V gives CDR1 SEHNR, CDR2 FQNEAQ (reference sequence). This CDR3 is CASSWGRDPNQPQHF. DNA of the CDR3: TGTGCCAGCAGCTGGGGCAGGGATCCCAATCAGCCCCAGCATTTT.

This clone is a singleton in its sample. V gene TRBV4-2 combines with J gene TRBJ2-3; D is undetermined. CDR1 LGHNA and CDR2 YNFKEQ come from the germline V gene. The CDR3 length is 12 residues. V was shortened by 1 base and J by 6 bases, with 5 bases between the two germline ends. The CDR3: CASSQVGDTQYF. DNA of the CDR3: TGTGCCAGCAGCCAAGTGGGGGATACGCAGTATTTT.

This rearrangement joins TRBV6-5 to TRBJ2-7, with D maybe TRBD2 (5 bases). The CDR3 runs 14 residues. Germline CDR1 MNHEY, CDR2 SVGAGI. V was clipped by 2 bases and J by 0 bases, with 8 bases between them. The CDR3 region is CASSYGRVSYEQYF. CDR3 bases: TGTGCCAGCAGTTACGGGAGAGTCTCCTACGAGCAGTACTTC.

This clone has just one count. This sequence joins TRBV6-6 and TRBJ1-5, with unresolved D. Trimming left V 2 bases short and J 7 bases short, with 12 bases between. CDR1 and CDR2 from the germline V gene are MNHNY and SVGAGI (reference sequence). CDR3 length: 14 amino acids. The CDR3 reads CASSYRLVEQPQHF. The CDR3 nucleotides read TGTGCCAGCAGTTACCGCCTTGTGGAACAGCCCCAGCATTTT.

The chain joins TRBV6-5 to TRBJ1-2; weak D call: TRBD1 (5 bases). V was shortened by 6 bases and J by 10 bases, with 18 bases between the two germline ends. The CDR3 contains 13 residues. CDR1 and CDR2 from the germline V gene are MNHEY and SVGAGI. CDR3 sequence: CASRPGPHVSYTF. The CDR3 DNA reads as TGTGCCAGCAGGCCGGGACCCCATGTGTCCTACACCTTC.

The chain uses TRBV19 and TRBJ2-7, with 8 bases aligning to TRBD1. The ends lost 10 bases at V and 1 base at J; junction bases unmatched: 9. This CDR3 has 14 residues. Germline V gene sequence: CDR1 LNHDA, CDR2 SQIVND (reference sequence). The chain's CDR3 is CATTGDRPSYEQYF. CDR3 sequence (DNA): TGTGCCACAACCGGGGACAGGCCATCCTACGAGCAGTACTTC.

The V and J genes are TRBV6-1 and TRBJ1-1, with 7 bases fitting TRBD1. Germline V gene data show CDR1 as MNHNS and CDR2 as SASEGT. V lost 2 bases, J lost 4 bases, and 1 base stayed unmatched. This CDR3 has 13 residues. CDR3 in DNA: TGTGCCAGCAGTGAACAGGGGGGCACTGAAGCTTTCTTT. Its translation is CASSEQGGTEAFF.